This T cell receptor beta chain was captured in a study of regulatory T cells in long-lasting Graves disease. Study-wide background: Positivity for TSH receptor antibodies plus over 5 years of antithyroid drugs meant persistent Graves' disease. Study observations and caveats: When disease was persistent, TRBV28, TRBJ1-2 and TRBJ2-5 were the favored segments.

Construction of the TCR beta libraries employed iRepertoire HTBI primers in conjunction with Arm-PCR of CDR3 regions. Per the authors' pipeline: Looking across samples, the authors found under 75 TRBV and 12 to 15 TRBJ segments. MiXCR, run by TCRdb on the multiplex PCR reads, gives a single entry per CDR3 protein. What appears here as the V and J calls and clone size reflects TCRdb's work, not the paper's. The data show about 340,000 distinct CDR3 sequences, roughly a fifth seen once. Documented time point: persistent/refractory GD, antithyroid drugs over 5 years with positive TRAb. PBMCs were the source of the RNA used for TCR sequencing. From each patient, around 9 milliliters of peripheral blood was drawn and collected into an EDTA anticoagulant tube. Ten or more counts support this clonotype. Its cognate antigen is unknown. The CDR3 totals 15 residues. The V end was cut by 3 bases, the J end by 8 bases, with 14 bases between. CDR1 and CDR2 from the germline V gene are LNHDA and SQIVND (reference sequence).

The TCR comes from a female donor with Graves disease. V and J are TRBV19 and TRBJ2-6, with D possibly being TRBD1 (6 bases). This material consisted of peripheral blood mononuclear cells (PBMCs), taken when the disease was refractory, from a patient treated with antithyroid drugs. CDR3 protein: CASSMGDKDTNVLTF. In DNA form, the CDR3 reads TGTGCCAGTAGTATGGGGGACAAGGATACCAACGTCCTGACTTTC.